These T cell receptor beta chains were read from a single sample in a study of cytomegalovirus exposure and HLA in healthy donors. Profiling relied on immunoSEQ multiplex PCR, and the TCRdb table lists in-frame clones only, not all of them. The sample carries over 95,000 clones, 70% to 80% recorded once. Input material: PBMCs. The receptors derive from a female donor in good health and CMV-seronegative. The CDR3 runs from the conserved cysteine through the conserved F or W. D genes are given only for firm matches. Clone size, where shown, is once, few, many, or a class for clones that have expanded.

TRBJ1-6 TRBV30 - once TGTGCCTGGACCCCACGACACAGGAGTAATTCACCCCTCCACTTT CAWTPRHRSNSPLHF
TRBJ2-7 TRBV6-1 TRBD1 once TGTGCCAGCAGTTACAGGGGCGAGCAGTACTTC CASSYRGEQYF
TRBJ1-1 TRBV29-1 TRBD1 - TGCAGCGCCCTGACAGGGGTGGCCACTGAAGCTTTCTTT CSALTGVATEAFF
TRBJ1-2 TRBV6-1 - few TGTGCCAGCAGTGCCCCTGGGGAGGGGCGCACCGGTGGCTACACCTTC CASSAPGEGRTGGYTF
TRBJ2-7 TRBV5-1 TRBD1 few TGCGCCAGCGGCCGGGGACAGGGGGCCTACGAGCAGTACTTC CASGRGQGAYEQYF
TRBJ2-7 TRBV5-1 TRBD2 - TGCGCCAGCAGCTCCGAGGGCAGCGGGGGGCCCCAGCGACGTGGGCAGTACTTC CASSSEGSGGPQRRGQYF
TRBJ1-1 TRBV10-3 - - TGTGCCATCAGCGCGGACACTCTGAACACTGAAGCTTTCTTT CAISADTLNTEAFF
TRBJ1-4 TRBV27 TRBD1 once TGTGCCAGCAGTTTTTTTGGAACAGGGGAAGAAAAACTGTTTTTT CASSFFGTGEEKLFF
TRBJ1-5 TRBV10-2 TRBD1 - TGCGCCAGCAGTGAAGACAGGGCGCTAAATCAGCCCCAGCATTTT CASSEDRALNQPQHF
TRBJ1-5 TRBV6-1 - few TGTGCCAGCAGTGAATGGGGTACGGGGATGGGTCAGCCCCAGCATTTT CASSEWGTGMGQPQHF
TRBJ1-3 TRBV5-1 - - TGCGCCAGCAGCGACCAGGGGTTTATTGGAAACACCATATATTTT CASSDQGFIGNTIYF
TRBJ2-7 TRBV5-4 - - TGTGCCAGCAGCTTGATGGGCCGTACCTCCTACGAGCAGTACTTC CASSLMGRTSYEQYF
TRBJ2-3 TRBV7-9 - - TGTGCCAGCAGCGAAGAGCCAGATACGCAGTATTTT CASSEEPDTQYF
TRBJ2-1 TRBV19 TRBD2 - TGTGCCAGCGACGATGGGACTAGCAGCTACAATGAGCAGTTCTTC CASDDGTSSYNEQFF
TRBJ2-2 TRBV5-1 - - TGCGTCAGCAGCCCCGGAGAGAACACCGGGGAGCTGTTTTTT CVSSPGENTGELFF
TRBJ2-1 TRBV29-1 - - TGCAGCGTTGAACCTACAGGGACGAACAATGAGCAGTTCTTC CSVEPTGTNNEQFF
TRBJ2-5 TRBV19 TRBD1 - TGTGCCAGTAGGGACAGGGGGGAAGAGACCCAGTACTTC CASRDRGEETQYF
TRBJ2-7 TRBV30 - - TGTGCCTGGAGGCTACGACAGAACTCCTACGAGCAGTACTTC CAWRLRQNSYEQYF
TRBJ1-1 TRBV18 - few TGTGCCAGCTCACCACCAGGGGCAGGGCCAGGGACTGAAGCTTTCTTT CASSPPGAGPGTEAFF
TRBJ2-1 TRBV6-5 TRBD2 - TGTGCCAGCAGTTCCCCGAGTAGCGGGGCAAATGAGCAGTTCTTC CASSSPSSGANEQFF
TRBJ1-2 TRBV19 - - TGTGCCAGTAGTAAGACAAGTACTAACTATGGCTACACCTTC CASSKTSTNYGYTF
TRBJ1-2 TRBV10-3 - - TGTGCCGCATCCTCGCAAGGGAGATATGGCTACACCTTC CAASSQGRYGYTF
TRBJ2-2 TRBV12-5 - - TGTGCTAGTGGTTTGGTATTGGGGGGGCTCCCCACCGGGGAGCTGTTTTTT CASGLVLGGLPTGELFF
TRBJ2-7 TRBV13 - - TGTGCCAGCAAGTCGGGGGGCGTCTACGAGCAGTACTTC CASKSGGVYEQYF
TRBJ2-2 TRBV6-5 - - TGTGCCAGCAGTTACGCGGGGCGAAACACCGGGGAGCTGTTTTTT CASSYAGRNTGELFF
TRBJ1-1 TRBV4-2 - - TGTGCCAGCAGCCAAGAGCTCAGGGGTTCGCCCTTTGCCCCCTTTGAAGCTTTCTTT CASSQELRGSPFAPFEAFF
TRBJ1-1 TRBV7-9 - few TGTGCCAGCAGGCCCCCAGGTAAACCTGAAGCTTTCTTT CASRPPGKPEAFF
TRBJ2-7 TRBV6-6 - - TGTGCCAGCAGCCTCATGGACAAGAACTACGAGCAGTACTTC CASSLMDKNYEQYF
TRBJ2-7 TRBV11-2 TRBD1 - TGTGCCAGCAGCCCAAGGACAGGGGGCGGGGGGATCTCCTACGAGCAGTACTTC CASSPRTGGGGISYEQYF
TRBJ2-7 TRBV11-2 - - TGTGCCAGCAGCTATCTTTCCTACGAGCAGTACTTC CASSYLSYEQYF
TRBJ2-7 TRBV5-4 - - TGTGCCAGCAGCGTGGGGCCTGAGCAGTACTTC CASSVGPEQYF
TRBJ2-7 TRBV19 TRBD1 - TGTGCCAGTAGTGACAGGGTAGCCTACGAGCAGTACTTC CASSDRVAYEQYF
TRBJ1-1 TRBV15 - - TGTGCCACCAGCAGAGATTTGCAGGACACGATGAACACTGAAGCTTTCTTT CATSRDLQDTMNTEAFF
TRBJ1-5 TRBV15 - - TGTGCCACCAGCAGAGGTTCGGGATTGGGTCAGCCCCAGCATTTT CATSRGSGLGQPQHF
TRBJ2-5 TRBV5-4 - once TGTGCCAGCAGCCCCGACCTTGAGGGCCAAGAGACCCAGTACTTC CASSPDLEGQETQYF
TRBJ1-4 TRBV6-1 - - TGTGCCAGCCGGAAGGGGGCTAATGAAAAACTGTTTTTT CASRKGANEKLFF
TRBJ1-1 TRBV7-6 - - TGTGCCAGCAGAAGACACTCGAACACTGAAGCTTTCTTT CASRRHSNTEAFF